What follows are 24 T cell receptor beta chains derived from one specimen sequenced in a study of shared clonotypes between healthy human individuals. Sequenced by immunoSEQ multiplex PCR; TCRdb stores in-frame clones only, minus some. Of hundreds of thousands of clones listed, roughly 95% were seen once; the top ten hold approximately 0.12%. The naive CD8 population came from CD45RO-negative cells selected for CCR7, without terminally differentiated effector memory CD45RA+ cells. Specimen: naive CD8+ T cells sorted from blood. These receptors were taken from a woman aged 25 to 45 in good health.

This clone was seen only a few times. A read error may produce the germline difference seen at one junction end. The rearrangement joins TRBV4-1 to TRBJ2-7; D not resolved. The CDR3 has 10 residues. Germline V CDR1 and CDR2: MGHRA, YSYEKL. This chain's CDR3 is CASSQVRANF. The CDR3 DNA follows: TGCGCCAGCAGCCAAGTACGTGCTAACTTC.

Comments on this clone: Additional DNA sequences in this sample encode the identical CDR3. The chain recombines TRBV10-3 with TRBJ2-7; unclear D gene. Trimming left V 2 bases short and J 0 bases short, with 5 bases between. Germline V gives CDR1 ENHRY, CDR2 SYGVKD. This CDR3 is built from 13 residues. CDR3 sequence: CAISEAGSYEQYF. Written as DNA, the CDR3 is TGTGCCATCAGTGAGGCCGGCTCCTACGAGCAGTACTTC.

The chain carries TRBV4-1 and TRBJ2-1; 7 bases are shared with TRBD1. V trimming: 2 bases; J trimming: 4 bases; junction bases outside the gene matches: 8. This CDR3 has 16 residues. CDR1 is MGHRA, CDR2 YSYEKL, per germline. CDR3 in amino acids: CASSQRDRDGYNEQFF. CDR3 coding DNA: TGCGCCAGCAGCCAACGCGACAGGGACGGATACAATGAGCAGTTCTTC.

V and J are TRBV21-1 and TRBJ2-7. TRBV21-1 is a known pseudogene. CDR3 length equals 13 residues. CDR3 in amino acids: CASSRGKVYEQYF. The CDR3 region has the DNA TGTGCCAGCAGCAGGGGGAAGGTCTACGAGCAGTACTTC.

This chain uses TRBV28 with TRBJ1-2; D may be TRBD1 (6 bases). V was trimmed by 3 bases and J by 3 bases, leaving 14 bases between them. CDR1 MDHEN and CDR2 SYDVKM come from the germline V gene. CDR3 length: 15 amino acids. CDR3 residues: CASSLRGKSYYGYTF. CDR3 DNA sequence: TGTGCCAGCAGTTTGAGGGGGAAGTCCTACTATGGCTACACCTTC.

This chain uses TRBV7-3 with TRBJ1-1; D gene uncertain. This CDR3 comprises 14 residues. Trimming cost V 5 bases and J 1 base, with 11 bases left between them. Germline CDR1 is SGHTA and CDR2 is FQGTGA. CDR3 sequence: CASSATEGNTEAFF. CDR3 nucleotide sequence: TGTGCCAGCAGCGCAACAGAGGGGAACACTGAAGCTTTCTTT. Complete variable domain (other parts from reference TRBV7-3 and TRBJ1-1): GAGVSQTPSNKVTEKGKYVELRCDPISGHTALYWYRQSLGQGPEFLIYFQGTGAADDSGLPNDRFFAVRPEGSVSTLKIQRTERGDSAVYLCASSATEGNTEAFFGQGTRLTVV.

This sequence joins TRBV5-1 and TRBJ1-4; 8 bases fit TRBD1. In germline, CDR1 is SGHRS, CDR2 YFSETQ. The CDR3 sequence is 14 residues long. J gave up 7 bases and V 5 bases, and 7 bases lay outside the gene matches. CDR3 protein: CASRYDRGIEKLFF. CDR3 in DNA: TGCGCCAGCAGATACGACAGGGGCATTGAAAAACTGTTTTTT.

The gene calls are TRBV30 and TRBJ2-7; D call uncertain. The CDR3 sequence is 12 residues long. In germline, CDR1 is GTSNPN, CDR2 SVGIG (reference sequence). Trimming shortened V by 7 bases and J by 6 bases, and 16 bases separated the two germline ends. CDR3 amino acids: CASAPQALEQYF. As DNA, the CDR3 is TGTGCCTCGGCCCCTCAGGCTCTCGAGCAGTACTTC.

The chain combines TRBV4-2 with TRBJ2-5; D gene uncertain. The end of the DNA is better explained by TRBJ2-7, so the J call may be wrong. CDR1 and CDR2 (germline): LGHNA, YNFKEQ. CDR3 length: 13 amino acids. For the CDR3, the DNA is TGTGCCAGCAGCCAAGAGACTCTTTACGAGCAGTACTTC. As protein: CASSQETLYEQYF.

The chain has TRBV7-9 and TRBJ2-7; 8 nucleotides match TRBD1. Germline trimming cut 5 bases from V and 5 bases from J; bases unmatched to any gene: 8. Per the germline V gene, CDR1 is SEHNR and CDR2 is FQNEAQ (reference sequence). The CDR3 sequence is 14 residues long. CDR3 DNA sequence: TGTGCCAGCAGCGCCGGGACAGGAGTAAACGAGCAGTACTTC. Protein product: CASSAGTGVNEQYF.

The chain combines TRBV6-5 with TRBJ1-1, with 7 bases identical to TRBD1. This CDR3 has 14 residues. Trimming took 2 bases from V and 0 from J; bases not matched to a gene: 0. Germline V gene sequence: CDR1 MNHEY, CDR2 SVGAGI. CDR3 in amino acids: CASSYRGLNTEAFF. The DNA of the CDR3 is TGTGCCAGCAGTTACAGGGGGCTGAACACTGAAGCTTTCTTT.

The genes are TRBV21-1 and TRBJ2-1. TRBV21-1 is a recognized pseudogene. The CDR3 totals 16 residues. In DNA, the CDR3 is TGTGCCAGCAGCAGGGGCGGGCGGTGGGTTGGTGATGAGCAGTTCTTC. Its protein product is CASSRGGRWVGDEQFF.

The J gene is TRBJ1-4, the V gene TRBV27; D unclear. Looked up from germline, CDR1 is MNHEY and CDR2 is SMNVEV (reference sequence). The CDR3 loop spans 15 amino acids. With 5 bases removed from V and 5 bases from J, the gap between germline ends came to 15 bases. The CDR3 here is CASSPQPALNEKLFF. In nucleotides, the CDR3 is TGTGCCAGCAGTCCCCAACCGGCCTTGAATGAAAAACTGTTTTTT. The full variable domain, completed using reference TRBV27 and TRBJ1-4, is EAQVTQNPRYLITVTGKKLTVTCSQNMNHEYMSWYRQDPGLGLRQIYYSMNVEVTDKGDVPEGYKVSRKEKRNFPLILESPSPNQTSLYFCASSPQPALNEKLFFGSGTQLSVL.

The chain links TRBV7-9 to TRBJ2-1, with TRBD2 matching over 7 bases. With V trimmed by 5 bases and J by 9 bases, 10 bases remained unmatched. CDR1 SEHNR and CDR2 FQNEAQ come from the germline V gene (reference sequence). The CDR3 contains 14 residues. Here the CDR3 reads CASSPRDYPGEQFF. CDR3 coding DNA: TGTGCCAGCAGCCCACGGGACTATCCGGGTGAGCAGTTCTTC.

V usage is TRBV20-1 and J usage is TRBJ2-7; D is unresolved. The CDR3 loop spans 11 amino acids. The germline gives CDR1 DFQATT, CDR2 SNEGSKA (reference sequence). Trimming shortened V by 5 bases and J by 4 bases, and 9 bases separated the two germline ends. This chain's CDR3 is CSAPMGYEQYF. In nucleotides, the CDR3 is TGCAGTGCTCCCATGGGTTACGAGCAGTACTTC.

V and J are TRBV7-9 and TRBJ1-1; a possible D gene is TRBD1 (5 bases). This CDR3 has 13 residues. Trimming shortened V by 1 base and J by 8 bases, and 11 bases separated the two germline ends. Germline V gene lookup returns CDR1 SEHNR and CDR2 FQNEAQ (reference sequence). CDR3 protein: CASSLGEEGEAFF. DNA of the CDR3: TGTGCCAGCAGCTTAGGGGAGGAGGGGGAAGCTTTCTTT.

CDR3 DNA sequence: TGTGCCACGCCGGGGCTAGCGGATTCCTACAATGAGCAGTTCTTC. As protein: CATPGLADSYNEQFF. The rearrangement joins TRBV27 to TRBJ2-1; 7 nucleotides align to TRBD2. The CDR3 totals 15 residues. Trimming at V came to 10 bases and at J to 1 base, leaving 10 bases not matched to a gene. Looked up from germline, CDR1 is MNHEY and CDR2 is SMNVEV (reference sequence).

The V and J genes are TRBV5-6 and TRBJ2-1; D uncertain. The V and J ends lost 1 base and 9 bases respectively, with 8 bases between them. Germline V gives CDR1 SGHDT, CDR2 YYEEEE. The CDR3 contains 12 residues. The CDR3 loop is CASSLTGSEQFF. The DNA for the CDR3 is TGTGCCAGCAGCTTGACTGGGTCTGAGCAGTTCTTC.

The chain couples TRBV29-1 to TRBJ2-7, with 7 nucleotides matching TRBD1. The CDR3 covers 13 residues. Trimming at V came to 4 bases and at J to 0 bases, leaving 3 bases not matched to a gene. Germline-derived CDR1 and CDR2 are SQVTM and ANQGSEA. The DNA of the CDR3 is TGCAGCGTTGGGGACAGTACCTCCTACGAGCAGTACTTC. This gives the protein CSVGDSTSYEQYF.

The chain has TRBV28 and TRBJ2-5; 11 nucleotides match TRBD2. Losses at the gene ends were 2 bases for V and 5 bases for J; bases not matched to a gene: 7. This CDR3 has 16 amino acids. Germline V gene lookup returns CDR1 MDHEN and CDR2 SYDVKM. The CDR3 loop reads CASSLQTSGMGETQYF. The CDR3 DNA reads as TGTGCCAGCAGTTTACAGACTAGCGGGATGGGTGAGACCCAGTACTTC.

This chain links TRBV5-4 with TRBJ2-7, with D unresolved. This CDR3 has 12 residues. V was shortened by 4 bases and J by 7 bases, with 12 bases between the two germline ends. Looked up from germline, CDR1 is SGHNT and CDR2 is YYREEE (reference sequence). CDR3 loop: CASSPDKGEQYF. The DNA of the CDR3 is TGTGCCAGCAGCCCCGACAAAGGAGAGCAGTACTTC.

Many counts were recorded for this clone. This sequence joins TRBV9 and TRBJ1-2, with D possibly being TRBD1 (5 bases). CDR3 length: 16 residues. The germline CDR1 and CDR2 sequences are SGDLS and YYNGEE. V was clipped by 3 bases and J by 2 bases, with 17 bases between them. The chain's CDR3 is CASSGFGQGKNYGYTF. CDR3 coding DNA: TGTGCCAGCAGCGGATTCGGACAAGGAAAAAACTATGGCTACACCTTC.

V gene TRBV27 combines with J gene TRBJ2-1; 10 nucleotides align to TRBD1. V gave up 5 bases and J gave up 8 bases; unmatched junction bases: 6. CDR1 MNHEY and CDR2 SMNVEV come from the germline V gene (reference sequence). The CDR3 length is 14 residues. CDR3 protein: CASSGGQGMDEQFF. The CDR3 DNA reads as TGTGCCAGCAGTGGGGGACAGGGGATGGATGAGCAGTTCTTC.

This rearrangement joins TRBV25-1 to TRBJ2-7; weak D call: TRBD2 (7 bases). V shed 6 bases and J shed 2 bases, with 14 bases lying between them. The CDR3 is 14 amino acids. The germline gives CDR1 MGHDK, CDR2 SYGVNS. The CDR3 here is CASRTEGGTYEQYF. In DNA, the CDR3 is TGTGCCAGCAGGACCGAGGGGGGGACCTACGAGCAGTACTTC.